What follows are 27 T cell receptor beta chains derived from one specimen sequenced in a study of response to subunit inactivated influenza vaccine. TCRdb re-derived calls from the RT-PCR reads in MiXCR, one entry per CDR3 protein. This sample yields roughly 760,000 distinct CDR3 sequences, of which approximately 21% are seen a single time; roughly a tenth belongs to the top ten. The specimen comprised PBMCs from blood, sampled roughly 5 days after vaccination. The source is a man aged 50-60 years who received an inactivated influenza vaccine.

This sequence joins TRBV7-9 and TRBJ1-2; D is unresolved. V lost 4 bases and J lost 1, with 10 bases in between. Germline values: CDR1 SEHNR, CDR2 FQNEAQ (reference sequence). This CDR3 comprises 14 residues. This chain's CDR3 is CASSYQEGNYGYTF. DNA of the CDR3: TGTGCCAGCAGCTACCAAGAGGGTAACTATGGCTACACCTTC.

In this sample, this clonotype turned up a few times. The chain employs TRBV12-3 or TRBV12-4 and TRBJ1-1; D not resolved. CDR3 size: 11 residues. Trimming cost V 7 bases and J 5 bases, with 8 bases left between them. CDR3 loop: CASTSGTEAFF. Written as DNA, the CDR3 is TGTGCCAGCACTTCGGGGACTGAAGCTTTCTTT.

This sequence joins TRBV28 and TRBJ2-7, with D perhaps TRBD2 (5 bases). CDR1 and CDR2 from the germline V gene are MDHEN and SYDVKM. Trimming stripped 10 bases from V and 1 base from J, with 14 bases between. This CDR3 comprises 13 residues. CDR3: CATGLSASYEQYF. The CDR3 DNA sequence: TGTGCCACTGGGCTTAGCGCATCCTACGAGCAGTACTTC. The variable domain in full, completed from reference TRBV28 and TRBJ2-7, reads DVKVTQSSRYLVKRTGEKVFLECVQDMDHENMFWYRQDPGLGLRLIYFSYDVKMKEKGDIPEGYSVSREKKERFSLILESASTNQTSMYLCATGLSASYEQYFGPGTRLTVT.

The gene calls are TRBV10-2 and TRBJ2-5; D ambiguous. Between the trimmed V and J ends, which lost 6 bases and 1 base, there was a span of 3 bases. The germline V gene encodes CDR1 WSHSY and CDR2 SAAADI. CDR3 size: 11 residues. CDR3 sequence (DNA): TGCGCCAGCAGGACCCAAGAGACCCAGTACTTC. Translating it yields CASRTQETQYF.

The genes are TRBV18 and TRBJ1-2, with D possibly TRBD1 on 6 matching bases. Per germline, CDR1 KGHSH and CDR2 LQKENI. Trimming removed 3 bases at V and 0 bases at J, with 11 bases between. The CDR3 runs 15 residues. In DNA form, the CDR3 reads TGTGCCAGCTCACCCCGACAGGTTACTAACTATGGCTACACCTTC. This encodes CASSPRQVTNYGYTF.

The chain recombines TRBV4-2 with TRBJ1-4; D is perhaps TRBD1 (6 bases). This CDR3 comprises 14 residues. CDR1 and CDR2 (germline): LGHNA, YNFKEQ. Trimming cost V 5 bases and J 3 bases, with 10 bases left between them. The CDR3 sequence: CASSTGTANEKLFF. The CDR3 region has the DNA TGTGCCAGCAGCACAGGGACGGCTAATGAAAAACTGTTTTTT.

This clonotype was found a few times. The CDR3 reads CASSVVAGEDEQFF. CDR3 nucleotides: TGTGCCAGCAGCGTCGTAGCGGGAGAAGACGAGCAGTTCTTC. The gene calls are TRBV5-6 and TRBJ2-1; TRBD2 matches at 9 bases. Trimming at V came to 4 bases and at J to 10 bases, leaving 9 bases not matched to a gene. Germline V lookup: CDR1 SGHDT, CDR2 YYEEEE. CDR3 length: 14 amino acids. Together with reference TRBV5-6 and TRBJ2-1, the CDR3 gives the full variable domain: DAGVTQSPTHLIKTRGQQVTLRCSPKSGHDTVSWYQQALGQGPQFIFQYYEEEERQRGNFPDRFSGHQFPNYSSELNVNALLLGDSALYLCASSVVAGEDEQFFGPGTRLTVL.

Only a few counts were recorded for this clonotype. The chain couples TRBV5-1 to TRBJ1-5, with TRBD1 matching over 10 bases. Germline V gene sequence: CDR1 SGHRS, CDR2 YFSETQ. The V gene end was trimmed by 3 bases and the J gene end by 4 bases; junction bases not matched to a gene: 4. CDR3 length equals 15 residues. CDR3 nucleotide sequence: TGCGCCAGCAGCTATGGGACAGGGGAAAATCAGCCCCAGCATTTT. Protein product: CASSYGTGENQPQHF.

J is TRBJ2-7 and V is TRBV20-1, with 11 positions matching TRBD2. The V gene end was trimmed by 3 bases and the J gene end by 4 bases; junction bases not matched to a gene: 5. CDR1 is DFQATT, CDR2 SNEGSKA, per germline (reference sequence). This CDR3 spans 14 amino acids. This CDR3 reads CSARDSGGAYEQYF. CDR3 DNA sequence: TGCAGTGCTAGGGATAGCGGGGGGGCGTACGAGCAGTACTTC.

This clonotype was seen a handful of times. The chain recombines TRBV28 with TRBJ2-3, with D possibly TRBD2 on 6 matching bases. The V end lost 3 bases, the J end lost 1 base, and 20 bases lay between the germline ends. CDR1 and CDR2 from the germline V gene are MDHEN and SYDVKM. CDR3 length: 18 amino acids. CDR3 coding DNA: TGTGCCAGCAGTTTTTTGGGTTCAGGGACGGGGGGCACAGATACGCAGTATTTT. It translates to CASSFLGSGTGGTDTQYF.

This rearrangement joins TRBV24-1 to TRBJ2-1, with 15 bases identical to TRBD2. Germline V gene sequence: CDR1 KGHDR, CDR2 SFDVKD. Trimming cost V 7 bases and J 3 bases; bases outside gene matches: 12. This CDR3 has 19 residues. The CDR3 DNA reads TGTGCCACCAGCACATCCGGGACTAGCGGGGGGTCCTTCTACAATGAGCAGTTCTTC. This gives the protein CATSTSGTSGGSFYNEQFF.

In this sample, this clonotype turned up many times. This chain uses TRBV29-1 with TRBJ1-2; D is unresolved. Germline V gene lookup returns CDR1 SQVTM and CDR2 ANQGSEA. The ends were cut back, 3 bases at V and 5 bases at J, with 10 bases in the middle. The CDR3 has 12 residues. The CDR3 loop is CSVDTFGYGYTF. CDR3 nucleotide sequence: TGCAGCGTTGACACGTTTGGGTATGGCTACACCTTC. Using reference TRBV29-1 and TRBJ1-2 for the parts outside the CDR3, the full variable domain is SAVISQKPSRDICQRGTSLTIQCQVDSQVTMMFWYRQQPGQSLTLIATANQGSEATYESGFVIDKFPISRPNLTFSTLTVSNMSPEDSSIYLCSVDTFGYGYTFGSGTRLTVV.

A few counts support this clonotype. The chain has TRBV20-1 and TRBJ2-5, with D possibly TRBD2 on 6 matching bases. Trimming removed 6 bases at V and 4 bases at J, with 12 bases between. The germline V gene has CDR1 DFQATT and CDR2 SNEGSKA (reference sequence). This CDR3 contains 12 residues. This chain's CDR3 is CSAMEGGETQYF. The CDR3, as DNA: TGCAGTGCGATGGAGGGAGGAGAGACCCAGTACTTC.

V gene TRBV4-3 combines with J gene TRBJ1-3; D gene unclear. The CDR3 has 17 residues. Trimming removed 0 bases at V and 2 bases at J, with 14 bases between. Looked up from germline, CDR1 is LGHNA and CDR2 is YSLEER. The CDR3 DNA reads as TGCGCCAGCAGCCAAGATAGATATGTGGGTACTGGAAACACCATATATTTT. Translating gives CASSQDRYVGTGNTIYF.

This clonotype was found once. V usage is TRBV3-1 and J usage is TRBJ2-5, with 7 bases fitting TRBD2. CDR1 and CDR2 (germline): LGHDT, YNNKEL (reference sequence). The CDR3 is 14 amino acids. The V segment lost 4 bases and the J segment 2 bases; nucleotides outside the gene matches: 4. In DNA, the CDR3 is TGTGCCAGCAGCCTCCGACTAGCTCAAGAGACCCAGTACTTC. Residues: CASSLRLAQETQYF.

This clonotype was seen more than once but under ten times. CDR3 sequence reads: CATSDLGVPQETQYF. DNA of the CDR3: TGTGCCACCAGTGATTTGGGGGTCCCCCAAGAGACCCAGTACTTC. The V call is TRBV24-1, the J call TRBJ2-5; D remains ambiguous. V was clipped by 0 bases and J by 1 base, with 8 bases between them. Germline values: CDR1 KGHDR, CDR2 SFDVKD. The CDR3 spans 15 residues.

This clonotype was counted at least ten times. The V call is TRBV5-1, the J call TRBJ2-3; 7 bases fit TRBD2. V lost 2 bases to trimming and J lost 4 bases; unmatched junction nucleotides: 4. CDR3 length: 14 residues. Looked up from germline, CDR1 is SGHRS and CDR2 is YFSETQ. DNA of the CDR3: TGCGCCAGCAGCTTCGGGCGGGAGTCAGATACGCAGTATTTT. Translation: CASSFGRESDTQYF.

This clonotype was picked up a small number of times. V is TRBV5-1 and J is TRBJ2-2; D is uncertain. V was clipped by 0 bases and J by 2 bases, with 14 bases between them. The CDR3 is 17 residues long. CDR1 and CDR2 (germline): SGHRS, YFSETQ. The CDR3 DNA sequence: TGCGCCAGCAGCTTGGCCCCGGGCAGTCGAAACACCGGGGAGCTGTTTTTT. It encodes CASSLAPGSRNTGELFF.

The genes are TRBV5-1 and TRBJ2-1, with D unresolved. CDR3 length equals 12 residues. CDR1 is SGHRS and CDR2 is YFSETQ in the germline V gene. Trimming cost V 2 bases and J 7 bases, with 7 bases left between them. The CDR3 DNA sequence: TGCGCCAGCAGCTTTCGATTAAATGAGCAGTTCTTC. Its translation: CASSFRLNEQFF.

The chain links TRBV5-4 to TRBJ2-3, with D maybe TRBD2 (7 bases). Trimming stripped 6 bases from V and 8 bases from J, with 22 bases between. The germline V gene encodes CDR1 SGHNT and CDR2 YYREEE (reference sequence). The CDR3 is 15 amino acids. The CDR3 loop is CASTREAGAPGTQYF. The CDR3 DNA sequence: TGTGCCAGCACTCGGGAGGCGGGGGCGCCGGGTACGCAGTATTTT.

DNA of the CDR3: TGTGCCAGCAGCTTAGTATGGCAGGGGGCTAGGACCGGGGAGCTGTTTTTT. Translated, it gives CASSLVWQGARTGELFF. This chain links TRBV7-6 with TRBJ2-2; 8 nucleotides align to TRBD1. After removal of 1 base from V and 5 bases from J, the junction contained 9 bases not matched to a gene. Germline values: CDR1 SGHVS, CDR2 FNYEAQ. CDR3 length equals 17 residues.

The chain carries TRBV5-1 and TRBJ2-7; unclear D gene. There are 13 residues in the CDR3. Germline CDR1 is SGHRS and CDR2 is YFSETQ. Trimming left V 2 bases short and J 2 bases short, with 8 bases between. In nucleotides, the CDR3 is TGCGCCAGCAGCTTATCGTGGGCCTACGAGCAGTACTTC. This encodes CASSLSWAYEQYF.

The chain has TRBV7-9 and TRBJ2-4; D remains ambiguous. The ends were cut back, 7 bases at V and 1 base at J, with 5 bases in the middle. The germline CDR1 and CDR2 sequences are SEHNR and FQNEAQ (reference sequence). The CDR3 length is 12 residues. The CDR3 DNA reads TGTGCCAGCATCGGGGCCAAAAACATTCAGTACTTC. Translation: CASIGAKNIQYF.

This rearrangement joins TRBV6-2 or TRBV6-3 to TRBJ2-7; D is possibly TRBD1 or TRBD2 (6 bases each). V was trimmed by 10 bases and J by 1 base, leaving 17 bases between them. The germline CDR1 and CDR2 sequences are MNHEY and SVGEGT. CDR3 size: 14 residues. DNA for the CDR3: TGTGCCACGCGGAGGGGGGCGCGATCCTACGAGCAGTACTTC. Translated: CATRRGARSYEQYF.

The sample holds a few counts of this clonotype. In DNA, the CDR3 is TGTGCCAGCACCCTTAGGGGACTACCTCAAGAGACCCAGTACTTC. This sequence encodes CASTLRGLPQETQYF. This chain connects TRBV12-3 or TRBV12-4 to TRBJ2-5, with TRBD2 identical over 7 bases. There are 15 residues in the CDR3. Germline trimming cut 7 bases from V and 2 bases from J; bases unmatched to any gene: 10.

The chain employs TRBV2 and TRBJ1-1, with D maybe TRBD1 (5 bases). The CDR3 is 11 residues long. Germline V CDR1 and CDR2: SNHLY, FYNNEI. Trimming shortened V by 6 bases and J by 8 bases, and 10 bases separated the two germline ends. The CDR3 nucleotides read TGTGCCAGCAGGCCGACAGTAGAAGCTTTCTTT. Translating gives CASRPTVEAFF.

The chain couples TRBV30 to TRBJ2-1; the D gene is possibly TRBD2 (6 bases). V was cut by 1 base and J by 8 bases, with 15 bases left in between. The germline CDR1 and CDR2 sequences are GTSNPN and SVGIG (reference sequence). The CDR3 runs to 14 residues. The CDR3 nucleotides read TGTGCCTGGAGTGGGGGACTCCCTAGGGATGAGCAGTTCTTC. Its translation is CAWSGGLPRDEQFF.